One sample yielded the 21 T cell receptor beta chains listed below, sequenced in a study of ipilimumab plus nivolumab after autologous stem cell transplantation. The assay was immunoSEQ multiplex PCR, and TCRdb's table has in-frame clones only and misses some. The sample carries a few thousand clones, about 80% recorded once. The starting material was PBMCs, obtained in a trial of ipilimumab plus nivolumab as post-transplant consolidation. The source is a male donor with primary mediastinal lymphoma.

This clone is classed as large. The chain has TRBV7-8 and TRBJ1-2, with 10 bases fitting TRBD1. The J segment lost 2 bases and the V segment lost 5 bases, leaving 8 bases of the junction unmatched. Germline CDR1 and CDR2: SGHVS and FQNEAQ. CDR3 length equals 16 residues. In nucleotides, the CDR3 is TGTGCCAGCAGCCCGGTGACAGGGGGCGGAAACTATGGCTACACCTTC. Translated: CASSPVTGGGNYGYTF.

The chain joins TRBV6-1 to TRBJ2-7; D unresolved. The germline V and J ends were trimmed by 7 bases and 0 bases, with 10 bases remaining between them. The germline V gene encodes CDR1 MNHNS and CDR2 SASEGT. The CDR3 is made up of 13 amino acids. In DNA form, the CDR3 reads TGTGCCAGCACTACAACACTCTCCTACGAGCAGTACTTC. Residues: CASTTTLSYEQYF.

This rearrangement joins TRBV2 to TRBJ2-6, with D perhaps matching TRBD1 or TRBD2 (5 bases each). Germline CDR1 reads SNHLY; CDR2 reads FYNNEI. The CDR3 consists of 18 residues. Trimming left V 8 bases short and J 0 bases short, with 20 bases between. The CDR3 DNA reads TGTGCCAGCGGGGGAGACACCTCCGAAGGCTCTGGGGCCAACGTCCTGACTTTC. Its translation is CASGGDTSEGSGANVLTF.

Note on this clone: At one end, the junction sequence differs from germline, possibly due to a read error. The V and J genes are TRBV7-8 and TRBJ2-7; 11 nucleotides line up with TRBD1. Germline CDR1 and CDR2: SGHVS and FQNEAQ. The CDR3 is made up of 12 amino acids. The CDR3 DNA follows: TGTGCCAGCGGACCTCTTGAGGGACAGGGGGACTTC. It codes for CASGPLEGQGDF.

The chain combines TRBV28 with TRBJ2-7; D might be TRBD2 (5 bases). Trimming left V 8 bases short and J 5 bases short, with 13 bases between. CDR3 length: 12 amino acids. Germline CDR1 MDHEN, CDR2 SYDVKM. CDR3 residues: CASYTLSDEQYF. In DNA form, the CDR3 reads TGTGCCAGCTATACGCTTAGCGACGAGCAGTACTTC.

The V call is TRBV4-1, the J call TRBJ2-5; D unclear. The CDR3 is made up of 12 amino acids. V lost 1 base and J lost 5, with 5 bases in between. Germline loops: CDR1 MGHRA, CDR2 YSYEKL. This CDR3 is CASSQAYETQYF. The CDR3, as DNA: TGCGCCAGCAGCCAAGCCTACGAGACCCAGTACTTC.

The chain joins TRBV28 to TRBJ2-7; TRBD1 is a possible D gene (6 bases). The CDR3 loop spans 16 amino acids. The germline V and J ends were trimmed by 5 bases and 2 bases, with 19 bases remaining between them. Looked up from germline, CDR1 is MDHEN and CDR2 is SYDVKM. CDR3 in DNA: TGTGCCAGCAGTCTCTTCGGACAGCGCTTGACCTACGAGCAGTACTTC. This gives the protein CASSLFGQRLTYEQYF.

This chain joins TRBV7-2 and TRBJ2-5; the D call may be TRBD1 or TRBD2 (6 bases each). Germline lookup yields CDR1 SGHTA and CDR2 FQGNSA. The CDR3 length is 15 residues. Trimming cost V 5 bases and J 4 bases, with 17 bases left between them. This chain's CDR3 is CASSRGPGSTETQYF. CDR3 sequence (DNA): TGTGCCAGCAGCCGGGGGCCCGGCAGTACAGAGACCCAGTACTTC.

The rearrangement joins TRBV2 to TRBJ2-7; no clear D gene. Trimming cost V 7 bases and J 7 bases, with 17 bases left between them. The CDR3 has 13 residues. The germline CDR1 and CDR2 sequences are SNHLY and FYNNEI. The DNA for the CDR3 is TGTGCCAGCACCTTTCTGACTGGAAGAGAGCAGTACTTC. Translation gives CASTFLTGREQYF.

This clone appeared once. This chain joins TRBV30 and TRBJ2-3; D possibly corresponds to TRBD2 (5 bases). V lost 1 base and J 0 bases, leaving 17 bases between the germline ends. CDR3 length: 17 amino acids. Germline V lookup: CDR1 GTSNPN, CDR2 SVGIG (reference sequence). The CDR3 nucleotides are TGTGCCTGGAGTGCAGGCGGGTGGGGAACTAGCACAGATACGCAGTATTTT. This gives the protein CAWSAGGWGTSTDTQYF. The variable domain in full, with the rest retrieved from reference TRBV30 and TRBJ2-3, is SQTIHQWPATLVQPVGSPLSLECTVEGTSNPNLYWYRQAAGRGLQLLFYSVGIGQISSEVPQNLSASRPQDRQFILSSKKLLLSDSGFYLCAWSAGGWGTSTDTQYFGPGTRLTVL.

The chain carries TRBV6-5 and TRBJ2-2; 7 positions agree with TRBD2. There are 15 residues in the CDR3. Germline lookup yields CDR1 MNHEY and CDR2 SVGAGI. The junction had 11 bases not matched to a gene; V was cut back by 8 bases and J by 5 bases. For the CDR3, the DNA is TGTGCCAGCCGACCAACTGGGGGGGGAACCGGGGAGCTGTTTTTT. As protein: CASRPTGGGTGELFF.

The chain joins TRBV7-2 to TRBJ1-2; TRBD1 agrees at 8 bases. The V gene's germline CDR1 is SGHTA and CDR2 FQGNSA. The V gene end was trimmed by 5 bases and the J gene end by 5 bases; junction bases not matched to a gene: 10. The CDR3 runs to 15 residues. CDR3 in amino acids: CASSPGDRPLYGYTF. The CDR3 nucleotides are TGTGCCAGCAGCCCTGGGGACAGGCCCCTTTATGGCTACACCTTC.

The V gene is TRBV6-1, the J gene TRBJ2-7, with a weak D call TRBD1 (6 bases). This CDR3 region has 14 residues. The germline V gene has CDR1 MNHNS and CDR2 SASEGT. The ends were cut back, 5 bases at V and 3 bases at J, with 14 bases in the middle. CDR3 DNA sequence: TGTGCCAGCAGTACAGGGAAGGGGATCTACGAGCAGTACTTC. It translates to CASSTGKGIYEQYF.

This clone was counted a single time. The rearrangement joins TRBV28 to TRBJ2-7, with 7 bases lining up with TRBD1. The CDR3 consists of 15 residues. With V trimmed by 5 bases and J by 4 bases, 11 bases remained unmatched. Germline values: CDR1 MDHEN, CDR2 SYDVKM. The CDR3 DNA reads TGTGCCAGCAGTAAGACCGGGACAGCACCTTACGAGCAGTACTTC. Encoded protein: CASSKTGTAPYEQYF.

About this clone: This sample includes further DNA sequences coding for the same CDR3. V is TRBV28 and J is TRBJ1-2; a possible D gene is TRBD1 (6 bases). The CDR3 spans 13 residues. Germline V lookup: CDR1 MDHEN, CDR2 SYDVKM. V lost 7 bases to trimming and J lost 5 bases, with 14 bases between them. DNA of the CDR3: TGTGCCAGCACCCCCCCAGGGGAGTATGGCTACACCTTC. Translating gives CASTPPGEYGYTF.

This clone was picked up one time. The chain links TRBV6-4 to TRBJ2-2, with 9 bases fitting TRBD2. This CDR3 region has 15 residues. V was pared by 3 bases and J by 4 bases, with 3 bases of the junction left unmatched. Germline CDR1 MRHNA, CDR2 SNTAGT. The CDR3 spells CASSEGSGSTGELFF. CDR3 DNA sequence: TGTGCCAGCAGTGAGGGTAGCGGGAGCACCGGGGAGCTGTTTTTT.

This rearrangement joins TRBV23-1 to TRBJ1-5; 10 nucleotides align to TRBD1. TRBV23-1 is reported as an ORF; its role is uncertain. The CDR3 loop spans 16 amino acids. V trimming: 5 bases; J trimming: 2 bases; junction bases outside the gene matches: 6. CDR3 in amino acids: CASSFRTGGGNQPQHF. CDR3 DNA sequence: TGCGCCAGCAGTTTCCGGACAGGGGGGGGCAATCAGCCCCAGCATTTT.

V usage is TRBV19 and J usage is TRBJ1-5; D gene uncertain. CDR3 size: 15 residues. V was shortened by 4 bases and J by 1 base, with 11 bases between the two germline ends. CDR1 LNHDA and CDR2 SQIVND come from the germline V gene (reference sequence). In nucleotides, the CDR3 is TGTGCCAGTAGTAAGGGATCTAGCAGCAATCAGCCCCAGCATTTT. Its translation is CASSKGSSSNQPQHF.

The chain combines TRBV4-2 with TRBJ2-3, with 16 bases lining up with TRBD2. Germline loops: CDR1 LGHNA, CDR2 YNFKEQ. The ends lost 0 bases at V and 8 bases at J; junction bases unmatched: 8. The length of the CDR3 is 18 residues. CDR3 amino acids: CASSQERGLAGGPGTQYF. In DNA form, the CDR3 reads TGTGCCAGCAGCCAAGAGAGGGGACTAGCGGGGGGGCCAGGTACGCAGTATTTT.

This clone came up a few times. CDR3 region: CASSQGSEQYF. DNA for the CDR3: TGTGCCAGCAGCCAGGGCTCCGAGCAGTACTTC. The chain joins TRBV11-3 to TRBJ2-7; possible D gene TRBD1, 5 bases. CDR1 is SGHNT and CDR2 is YENEEA in the germline V gene. Trimming took off 5 bases at V and 6 bases at J, with 8 bases between the two ends. The CDR3 sequence is 11 residues long.

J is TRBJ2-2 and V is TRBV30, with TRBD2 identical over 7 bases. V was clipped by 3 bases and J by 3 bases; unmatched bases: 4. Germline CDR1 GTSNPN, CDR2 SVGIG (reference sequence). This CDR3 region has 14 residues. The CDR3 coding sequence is TGTGCCTGGAGGTCGGGGGGATACACCGGGGAGCTGTTTTTT. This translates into CAWRSGGYTGELFF. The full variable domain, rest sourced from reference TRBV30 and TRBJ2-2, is SQTIHQWPATLVQPVGSPLSLECTVEGTSNPNLYWYRQAAGRGLQLLFYSVGIGQISSEVPQNLSASRPQDRQFILSSKKLLLSDSGFYLCAWRSGGYTGELFFGEGSRLTVL.